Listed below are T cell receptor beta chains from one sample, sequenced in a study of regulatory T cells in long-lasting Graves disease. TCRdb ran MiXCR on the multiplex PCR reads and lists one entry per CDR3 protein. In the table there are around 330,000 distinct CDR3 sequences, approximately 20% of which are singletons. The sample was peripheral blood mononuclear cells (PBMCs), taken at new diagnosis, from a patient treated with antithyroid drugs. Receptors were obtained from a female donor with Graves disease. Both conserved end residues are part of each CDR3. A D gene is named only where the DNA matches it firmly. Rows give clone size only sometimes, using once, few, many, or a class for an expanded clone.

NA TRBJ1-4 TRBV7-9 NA CASSLTIGQRNEKLFF TGTGCCAGCAGCTTAACTATCGGACAACGTAATGAAAAACTGTTTTTT
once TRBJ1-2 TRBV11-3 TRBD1 CASSLDSGQGYGYTF TGTGCCAGCAGCTTAGATTCGGGACAGGGTTATGGCTACACCTTC
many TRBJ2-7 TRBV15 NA CATSLGRGNSYEQYF TGTGCCACCAGCCTCGGCAGGGGCAACTCCTACGAGCAGTACTTC
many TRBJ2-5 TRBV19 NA CASSMVEGRETQYF TGTGCCAGTAGTATGGTTGAGGGGCGAGAGACCCAGTACTTC
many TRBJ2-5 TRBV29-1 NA CSVVLWLQPEQGETQYF TGCAGCGTTGTTTTGTGGTTGCAACCCGAACAAGGCGAGACCCAGTACTTC
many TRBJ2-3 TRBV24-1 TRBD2 CATSDLPSSGSPDTQYF TGTGCCACCAGTGATTTGCCGTCTAGCGGGAGTCCAGATACGCAGTATTTT
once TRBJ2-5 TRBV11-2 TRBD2 CASSFYSGRAGETQYF TGTGCCAGCAGCTTTTATAGCGGGAGGGCCGGTGAGACCCAGTACTTC
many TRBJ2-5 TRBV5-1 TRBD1 CASSSQGARGETQYF TGCGCCAGCAGCTCTCAGGGGGCGCGAGGAGAGACCCAGTACTTC
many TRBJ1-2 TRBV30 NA CACTTGLGYTF TGTGCCTGTACCACAGGACTCGGCTACACCTTC
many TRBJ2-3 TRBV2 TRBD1 CASSRTGIGTDTQYF TGTGCCAGCAGCCGGACAGGGATAGGGACAGATACGCAGTATTTT
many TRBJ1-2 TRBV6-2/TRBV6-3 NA CASSYGGGNYGYTF TGTGCCAGCAGTTACGGCGGGGGTAACTATGGCTACACCTTC
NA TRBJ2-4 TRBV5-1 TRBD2 CAGRAGTSGALAKNIQYF TGCGCCGGCAGAGCCGGGACTAGCGGAGCCCTAGCCAAAAACATTCAGTACTTC
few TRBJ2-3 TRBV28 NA CASSSTSGTQYF TGTGCCAGCAGTTCGACTAGTGGTACGCAGTATTTT
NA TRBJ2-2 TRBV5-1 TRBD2 CASSLPPPGLGSGELFF TGCGCCAGCAGCTTGCCCCCACCGGGACTAGGGTCCGGGGAGCTGTTTTTT
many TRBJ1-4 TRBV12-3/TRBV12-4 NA CASRHPWGAGEKLFF TGTGCCAGCAGACACCCTTGGGGCGCTGGAGAAAAACTGTTTTTT
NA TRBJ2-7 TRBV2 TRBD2 CASSEPASGRSYEQYF TGTGCCAGCAGTGAACCGGCTAGCGGGAGATCCTACGAGCAGTACTTC
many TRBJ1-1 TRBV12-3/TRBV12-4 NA CASSFADATEAFF TGTGCCAGCAGTTTTGCGGATGCCACTGAAGCTTTCTTT
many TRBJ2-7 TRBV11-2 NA CASSSRGGGRVTDYEQYF TGTGCCAGCAGCTCGAGGGGGGGGGGCAGGGTGACAGACTACGAGCAGTACTTC
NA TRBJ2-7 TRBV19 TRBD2 CASSIVLRESAEQYF TGTGCCAGTAGTATCGTTTTGCGGGAGTCGGCCGAGCAGTACTTC
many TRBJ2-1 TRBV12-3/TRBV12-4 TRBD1 CASIQQGADEQFF TGTGCCAGCATTCAACAGGGGGCGGATGAGCAGTTCTTC
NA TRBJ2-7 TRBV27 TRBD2 CASSSLSGGTYEQYF TGTGCCAGTAGCTCCCTTAGCGGGGGGACCTACGAGCAGTACTTC
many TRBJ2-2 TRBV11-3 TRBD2 CASSLSSGSTNTGELFF TGTGCCAGCAGCTTATCCAGCGGGAGTACAAACACCGGGGAGCTGTTTTTT
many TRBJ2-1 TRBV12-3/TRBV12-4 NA CASSIAPVDNEQFF TGTGCCAGCAGTATAGCCCCCGTGGACAATGAGCAGTTCTTC
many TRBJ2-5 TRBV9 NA CASSVEEETQYF TGTGCCAGCAGCGTAGAGGAGGAGACCCAGTACTTC
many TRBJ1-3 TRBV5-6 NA CASSFIRSGNTIYF TGTGCCAGCAGCTTTATACGCAGTGGAAACACCATATATTTT
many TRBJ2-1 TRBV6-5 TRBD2 CASSYSSSGPYNEQFF TGTGCCAGCAGTTACTCTTCTAGCGGCCCCTACAATGAGCAGTTCTTC
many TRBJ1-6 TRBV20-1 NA CSARQESSYNSPLHF TGCAGTGCGAGACAGGAGAGCTCCTATAATTCACCCCTCCACTTT
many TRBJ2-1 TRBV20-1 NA CSARDLGSSYNEQFF TGCAGTGCTAGAGATCTCGGAAGCAGCTACAATGAGCAGTTCTTC
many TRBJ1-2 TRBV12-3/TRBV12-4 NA CASSLDRANYGYTF TGTGCCAGCAGTTTAGACAGGGCCAACTATGGCTACACCTTC
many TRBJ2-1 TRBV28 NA CASSPGDSSYNEQFF TGTGCCAGCAGTCCCGGAGATAGCTCCTACAATGAGCAGTTCTTC
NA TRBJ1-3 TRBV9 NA CASSSTSGNTIYF TGTGCCAGCAGCTCCACCTCTGGAAACACCATATATTTT
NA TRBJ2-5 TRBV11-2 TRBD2 CASRGTSGETQYF TGTGCCAGCAGGGGGACTAGCGGAGAGACCCAGTACTTC
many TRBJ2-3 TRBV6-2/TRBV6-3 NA CASSYIGGYTDTQYF TGTGCCAGCAGTTATATAGGGGGATACACAGATACGCAGTATTTT
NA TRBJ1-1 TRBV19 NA CASSKTTVRLGAEAFF TGTGCCAGTAGTAAGACGACAGTTCGTCTGGGGGCTGAAGCTTTCTTT
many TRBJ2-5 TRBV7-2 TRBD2 CASSLVLSGRAGETQYF TGTGCCAGCAGCTTAGTATTAAGCGGGAGGGCCGGAGAGACCCAGTACTTC
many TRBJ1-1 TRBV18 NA CASSPGGMNTEAFF TGTGCCAGCTCACCAGGGGGCATGAACACTGAAGCTTTCTTT
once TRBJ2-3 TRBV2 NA CASSATGSRDTQYF TGTGCCAGCAGTGCGACGGGGAGTAGGGATACGCAGTATTTT
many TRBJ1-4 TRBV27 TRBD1 CASSPTPGGLGEKLFF TGTGCCAGCAGTCCCACTCCAGGGGGTTTGGGTGAAAAACTGTTTTTT
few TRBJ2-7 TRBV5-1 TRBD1 CASSLFWDRGSYEQYF TGCGCCAGCAGCTTGTTTTGGGACAGGGGGTCTTACGAGCAGTACTTC
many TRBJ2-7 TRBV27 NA CASSLAQNYEQYF TGTGCCAGCAGTTTAGCCCAAAACTACGAGCAGTACTTC
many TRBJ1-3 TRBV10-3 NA CAISEHGRNTIYF TGTGCCATCAGTGAGCATGGGCGAAACACCATATATTTT
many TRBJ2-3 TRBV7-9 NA CASSLWDGGTDTQYF TGTGCCAGCAGCTTGTGGGATGGGGGGACAGATACGCAGTATTTT
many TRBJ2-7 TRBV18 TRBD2 CASSPPVAGGYEQYF TGTGCCAGCTCACCACCTGTAGCGGGAGGTTACGAGCAGTACTTC
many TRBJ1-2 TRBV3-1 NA CASSQASHRDYGYTF TGTGCCAGCAGCCAAGCTAGCCATAGGGACTATGGCTACACCTTC
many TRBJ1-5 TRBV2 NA CASSDGPALSNQPQHF TGTGCCAGCAGTGACGGGCCCGCCCTTAGCAATCAGCCCCAGCATTTT
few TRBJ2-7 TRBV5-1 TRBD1 CASSLRVGQGEYEQYF TGCGCCAGCAGCTTGAGGGTCGGACAGGGGGAATACGAGCAGTACTTC
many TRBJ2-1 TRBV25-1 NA CASSDPDAYNEQFF TGTGCCAGCTCTGACCCGGACGCCTACAATGAGCAGTTCTTC
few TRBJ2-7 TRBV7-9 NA CASSLGIPSYEQYF TGTGCCAGCAGCTTAGGGATACCGTCCTACGAGCAGTACTTC
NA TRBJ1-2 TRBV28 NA CASSPTGAVNYGYTF TGTGCCAGCAGCCCGACGGGGGCGGTTAACTATGGCTACACCTTC
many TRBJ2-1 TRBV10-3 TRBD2 CANSPSSGRGYNEQFF TGTGCCAACTCCCCTTCTAGCGGGAGGGGGTACAATGAGCAGTTCTTC
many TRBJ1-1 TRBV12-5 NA CASGSGANTEAFF TGTGCTAGTGGTTCGGGTGCGAACACTGAAGCTTTCTTT
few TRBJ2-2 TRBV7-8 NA CATSGLENHLRPQGNTGELFF TGTGCCACCAGTGGGCTTGAGAACCACCTCAGACCACAGGGGAACACCGGGGAGCTGTTTTTT